The following is a T cell receptor beta chain sequence with its context. Its specific antigen is unknown. No per-base quality is available; no much larger clone lies one base away. The immunoSEQ Assay, a bias-controlled multiplex PCR, was used to amplify TCRbeta CDR3 regions from genomic DNA. As for the original processing: The number of nucleated cells in each sample was estimated by amplification of reference gene primers within the assay. To quantify the absolute abundance of each unique TCRbeta CDR3 rearrangement, sequence reads were collapsed and filtered. For each sample, productive Simpson clonality was calculated by taking the square root of Simpson's diversity index across productive rearrangements. TCRdb took over this immuneACCESS table, retaining in-frame rearrangements with V and J assigned. Such tables are incomplete; in checked studies, under half of the missing clones stem from an unresolved V gene, and the remainder is unexplained. V and J calls and clone size are copied from that table; D and trimming were computed from the DNA. The sample includes 150,000 to 160,000 clones, with roughly nine tenths observed a single time. Under 2.5% of the sample goes to the ten largest clones.

The CDR3 runs 14 residues from the cysteine to the phenylalanine. Only the CDR3 part of the read is kept: 42 bases, read in frame from the first base. From V the trimming removes 6 bases and from J it removes 8 bases, while the gene matches leave 10 bases of the junction unaccounted for. Based on the germline V gene, the CDR1 and CDR2 sequences are SQVTM and ANQGSEA. This specimen comes from a study of blood T cell repertoires in COVID-19 (dated by TCRdb to 2018 to 2021). About the full investigation: Samples from collaborators originated in the United States, Italy and Spain and spanned both the acute and convalescent phases of COVID-19. The material from the prospective study consisted of cDNA or gDNA derived from T cells, B-cell-depleted T cells, or PBMCs. Deeply sampled blood TCRbeta repertoires from subjects exposed to, actively infected with, or recovered from COVID-19 were included in the dataset. The repertoires were released in a freely available public database meant as a resource for research on the immune response to SARS-CoV-2. The samples were drawn from two sources: the first 160 participants of the ongoing ImmuneRACE study, and 950 to 1,500 subjects contributed by 6 global collaborators. Nearly every sample came with metadata listing a de-identified subject ID, COVID-19 status, age in years and sex. Where HLA class I and class II types were available, the types were taken from metadata supplied by the sample provider, not from assay-based typing.

The collaborating institutions used their own protocols to collect whole blood in K2EDTA tubes. For TCRbeta analysis, collaborators shipped samples as frozen whole blood, isolated PBMCs, or DNA extracted from either of those sample types. Broad study findings and their caveats: The amount of clinical and demographic metadata varied by source and participant and was provided uncurated.

Sequencing input: peripheral blood. The chain is made from TRBV29-1 and TRBJ2-1, and 10 junction bases match TRBD1. The receptor was derived from an older woman with acute or convalescent COVID-19. DNA sequence: TGCAGCGTCAAGACAGGGGGCGCCGGCTATGAGCAGTTCTTC. Protein translation: CSVKTGGAGYEQFF.